One and the same sample provided the 32 T cell receptor beta chains below, sequenced in a study of blood T cells in healthy people across ages (dated by TCRdb to the mid-2010s). Libraries were prepared through 5' RACE. Sequencing instrument: Illumina HiSeq 2500. A second PCR of about 7 to 12 cycles was performed with a sample-barcoded 5' primer and a J-beta primer mix. The raw public data were reprocessed by TCRdb itself: fastp quality trimming at Q25, MiXCR clonotype calling, in-frame beta chains only. Identical CDR3 protein sequences are pooled into one entry, listed with their most common genes and DNA. The sample table lists 920,000 or so distinct CDR3 sequences, 45% of them with a count of one. Around 18% of the sample rests with the top ten. Sequencing input: blood. The receptors derive from an older woman in good health.

The J gene is TRBJ2-1, the V gene TRBV9; TRBD2 matches 13 bases. CDR1 and CDR2 (germline): SGDLS, YYNGEE. The CDR3 runs 17 residues. V lost 0 bases to trimming and J lost 3 bases; unmatched junction nucleotides: 3. CDR3 in amino acids: CASSVGGLAGIYNEQFF. CDR3 DNA: TGTGCCAGCAGCGTAGGGGGACTAGCGGGGATCTACAATGAGCAGTTCTTC.

This clonotype was observed a few times. The chain couples TRBV9 to TRBJ2-7; 8 bases align to TRBD1. The germline CDR1 and CDR2 sequences are SGDLS and YYNGEE. Trimming removed 5 bases from V and 1 base from J; junction bases left unmatched: 11. CDR3 size: 16 residues. DNA for the CDR3: TGTGCCAGCAGTCTACAGGGGGGCGGTTATTCCTACGAGCAGTACTTC. Translated: CASSLQGGGYSYEQYF.

This clonotype was counted a few times. This chain joins TRBV7-2 and TRBJ2-1; 8 bases match TRBD2. CDR3 length equals 16 residues. Germline V CDR1 and CDR2: SGHTA, FQGNSA. Germline trimming cut 3 bases from V and 8 bases from J; bases unmatched to any gene: 12. The CDR3 sequence is CASSLDPSGSWHEQFF. The CDR3 DNA follows: TGTGCCAGCAGCTTGGACCCAAGCGGGAGTTGGCATGAGCAGTTCTTC.

The chain joins TRBV25-1 to TRBJ1-2; no clear D gene. The CDR3 is 12 amino acids. V lost 1 base to trimming and J lost 5 bases, with 5 bases between them. Germline-derived CDR1 and CDR2 are MGHDK and SYGVNS. In DNA, the CDR3 is TGTGCCAGCAGTGAATGGGTTTATGGCTACACCTTC. Its protein is CASSEWVYGYTF.

This clonotype was counted at least ten times. This rearrangement joins TRBV20-1 to TRBJ1-1; a possible D gene is TRBD1 (5 bases). Trimming shortened V by 3 bases and J by 7 bases, and 15 bases separated the two germline ends. Germline CDR1 is DFQATT and CDR2 is SNEGSKA (reference sequence). This CDR3 is 13 amino acids long. The CDR3 nucleotides are TGCAGTGCTAGGGGCAGGGTCAGCGGTGAAGCTTTCTTT. Protein: CSARGRVSGEAFF.

V is TRBV12-5 and J is TRBJ2-2; no reliable D call. Germline CDR1 and CDR2: LGHNT and FRNRAP. There are 18 residues in the CDR3. Between the trimmed V and J ends, which lost 1 base and 2 bases, there was a span of 17 bases. The DNA of the CDR3 is TGTGCTAGTGGTTTGGCCCCCTCGGGTTACGGAAACACCGGGGAGCTGTTTTTT. It is translated as CASGLAPSGYGNTGELFF.

V and J are TRBV11-2 and TRBJ1-4; D gene unclear. Germline V lookup: CDR1 SGHAT, CDR2 FQNNGV. Trimming removed 4 bases at V and 0 bases at J, with 18 bases between. The CDR3 totals 18 residues. CDR3 loop: CASSSAGGRFATNEKLFF. In DNA form, the CDR3 reads TGTGCCAGCAGCTCCGCAGGAGGCCGATTCGCAACTAATGAAAAACTGTTTTTT.

The chain joins TRBV20-1 to TRBJ2-1; TRBD2 agrees at 9 bases. After removal of 0 bases from V and 4 bases from J, the junction contained 7 bases not matched to a gene. The CDR3 has 16 amino acids. The germline V gene encodes CDR1 DFQATT and CDR2 SNEGSKA (reference sequence). The CDR3 spells CSARDLRLAVYNEQFF. CDR3 nucleotides: TGCAGTGCTAGAGATCTGAGACTAGCGGTTTACAATGAGCAGTTCTTC.

The chain uses TRBV6-6 and TRBJ2-7, with a tentative D call TRBD2 (5 bases). The CDR3 loop spans 14 amino acids. V was cut by 5 bases and J by 3 bases, with 14 bases left in between. Per the germline V gene, CDR1 is MNHNY and CDR2 is SVGAGI (reference sequence). CDR3 amino acids: CASSPLSGLYEQYF. CDR3 DNA: TGTGCCAGCAGTCCACTTAGTGGACTCTACGAGCAGTACTTC.

This clonotype was seen a few times. This chain connects TRBV11-2 to TRBJ2-7, with D possibly matching TRBD2 (6 bases). CDR1 and CDR2 (germline): SGHAT, FQNNGV. Deletions cut 7 bases from V and 6 bases from J, with 19 bases between. The CDR3 has 14 amino acids. The CDR3 loop is CASTIGSRSGEQYF. The DNA of the CDR3 is TGTGCCAGCACCATCGGGAGTCGGTCCGGCGAGCAGTACTTC.

The chain carries TRBV7-2 and TRBJ2-1, with TRBD2 matching over 8 bases. CDR1 is SGHTA and CDR2 is FQGNSA in the germline V gene. The CDR3 contains 15 residues. After removal of 1 base from V and 10 bases from J, the junction contained 9 bases not matched to a gene. This CDR3 reads CASSLDVAGGREQFF. The CDR3, as DNA: TGTGCCAGCAGCTTAGATGTGGCGGGAGGCAGGGAGCAGTTCTTC.

The chain employs TRBV3-1 and TRBJ1-2; 7 bases fit TRBD1. The V segment lost 6 bases and the J segment 2 bases; nucleotides outside the gene matches: 12. The CDR3 sequence is 16 residues long. From germline, CDR1 is LGHDT and CDR2 YNNKEL (reference sequence). CDR3 bases: TGTGCCAGCAGGCCTACAGGGGTTTGGTCAAACTATGGCTACACCTTC. It encodes CASRPTGVWSNYGYTF.

The CDR3 sequence is CASSPTGLAENEQFF. Written as DNA, the CDR3 is TGTGCCAGCAGCCCAACGGGACTAGCGGAGAATGAGCAGTTCTTC. The gene calls are TRBV12-3 or TRBV12-4 and TRBJ2-1; TRBD2 matches 11 bases. The V segment lost 6 bases and the J segment 7 bases; nucleotides outside the gene matches: 8. There are 15 residues in the CDR3.

About this clonotype: One junction end does not reproduce the germline sequence, and a read error may be involved. The CDR3 DNA reads TGCAGCGCTAGAGCTCCAGCGGGGCCAGGACATGAGCAGTTCTTC. Translated: CSARAPAGPGHEQFF. The J gene is TRBJ2-1, the V gene TRBV20-1; 7 bases are shared with TRBD2. Germline values: CDR1 DFQATT, CDR2 SNEGSKA (reference sequence). CDR3 length: 15 residues.

The CDR3 DNA follows: TGTGCCAGCAGCTTAAAAGCGGGATTCGGGGAGCTGTTTTTT. It encodes CASSLKAGFGELFF. The V and J genes are TRBV7-2 and TRBJ2-2; 7 nucleotides agree with TRBD2. Per the germline V gene, CDR1 is SGHTA and CDR2 is FQGNSA. This CDR3 comprises 14 residues. Trimming took 2 bases from V and 7 from J; bases not matched to a gene: 4.

This clonotype appeared a few times. The V gene is TRBV5-6, the J gene TRBJ2-7, with D possibly being TRBD1 (7 bases). CDR1 is SGHDT, CDR2 YYEEEE, per germline. The CDR3 runs 11 residues. Trimming left V 7 bases short and J 6 bases short, with 11 bases between. The chain's CDR3 is CASGQGGEQYF. CDR3 DNA: TGTGCCAGCGGCCAGGGGGGCGAGCAGTACTTC.

This sequence joins TRBV24-1 and TRBJ2-5; D unclear. Trimming pared 3 bases from V and 5 bases from J, leaving 12 bases between. Per the germline V gene, CDR1 is KGHDR and CDR2 is SFDVKD. The CDR3 runs to 14 residues. In DNA, the CDR3 is TGTGCCACCAGTGATGGCCCAGGCAGTGAGACCCAGTACTTC. It translates to CATSDGPGSETQYF.

This chain links TRBV9 with TRBJ2-1; D is ambiguous. Germline V CDR1 and CDR2: SGDLS, YYNGEE. V lost 4 bases and J 7 bases, leaving 9 bases between the germline ends. The CDR3 is 12 residues long. The CDR3 loop reads CASSKAGNEQFF. In DNA form, the CDR3 reads TGTGCCAGCAGCAAGGCCGGGAATGAGCAGTTCTTC.

V usage is TRBV4-2 and J usage is TRBJ1-2; D ambiguous. The germline V gene has CDR1 LGHNA and CDR2 YNFKEQ. Trimming took 1 base from V and 4 from J, leaving 13 bases between them. The CDR3 extends over 15 amino acids. In DNA form, the CDR3 reads TGTGCCAGCAGCCAAGGACTGTCGGACCCCTATGGCTACACCTTC. Amino acid sequence: CASSQGLSDPYGYTF.

J is TRBJ2-1 and V is TRBV9; possible D gene TRBD2, 5 bases. This CDR3 has 14 residues. Germline loops: CDR1 SGDLS, CDR2 YYNGEE. Trimming cost V 0 bases and J 7 bases, with 11 bases left between them. The CDR3 DNA is TGTGCCAGCAGCGTAGCGGGAATTGTAAATGAGCAGTTCTTC. Translating it yields CASSVAGIVNEQFF.

V and J are TRBV28 and TRBJ1-4, with TRBD1 identical over 8 bases. J lost 9 bases, V lost 11 bases, and 14 bases had no gene match. Per the germline V gene, CDR1 is MDHEN and CDR2 is SYDVKM. The CDR3 consists of 14 residues. CDR3 in DNA: TGTGCCTCAGGGGACCCCGGGACAGGAAAAAAACTGTTTTTT. This gives the protein CASGDPGTGKKLFF. Using reference TRBV28 and TRBJ1-4 for the parts outside the CDR3, the full variable domain is DVKVTQSSRYLVKRTGEKVFLECVQDMDHENMFWYRQDPGLGLRLIYFSYDVKMKEKGDIPEGYSVSREKKERFSLILESASTNQTSMYLCASGDPGTGKKLFFGSGTQLSVL.

This chain joins TRBV30 and TRBJ2-7; D is uncertain. From germline, CDR1 is GTSNPN and CDR2 SVGIG (reference sequence). V lost 2 bases, J lost 7 bases, and 18 bases lay in between. This CDR3 has 14 residues. The CDR3 loop is CAWSRRARAGEQYF. In nucleotides, the CDR3 is TGTGCCTGGAGTCGAAGGGCCCGGGCTGGGGAGCAGTACTTC.

The chain combines TRBV2 with TRBJ2-5; 9 nucleotides align to TRBD2. The CDR3 consists of 13 residues. Germline CDR1 and CDR2: SNHLY and FYNNEI. Germline trimming cut 6 bases from V and 5 bases from J; bases unmatched to any gene: 4. CDR3 coding DNA: TGTGCCAGCAGAGCGGGAGGATGGGAGACCCAGTACTTC. Protein sequence: CASRAGGWETQYF.

This chain uses TRBV10-3 with TRBJ2-7, with D possibly TRBD1 on 5 matching bases. This CDR3 has 13 residues. Trimming pared 7 bases from V and 5 bases from J, leaving 15 bases between. Per germline, CDR1 ENHRY and CDR2 SYGVKD. The CDR3 region is CAIKGQGGHEQYF. The CDR3 DNA sequence: TGTGCCATCAAAGGCCAGGGTGGTCACGAGCAGTACTTC.

The chain recombines TRBV12-3 or TRBV12-4 with TRBJ1-5, with 7 nucleotides matching TRBD1. The CDR3 sequence is 14 residues long. J lost 9 bases, V lost 1 base, and 6 bases had no gene match. The CDR3 DNA sequence: TGTGCCAGCAGTTTAGAGGGGGCGGGTCCGCCCCAGCATTTT. As protein: CASSLEGAGPPQHF.

The gene calls are TRBV5-1 and TRBJ2-3; TRBD1 aligns across 7 bases. Germline CDR1 and CDR2: SGHRS and YFSETQ. The CDR3 runs to 15 residues. Losses at the gene ends were 0 bases for V and 10 bases for J; bases not matched to a gene: 11. DNA of the CDR3: TGCGCCAGCAGCTTGGGGCCCTCAGGGGGTAGGGCGCAGTATTTT. Translated, it gives CASSLGPSGGRAQYF.

This clonotype was recorded a few times. The V gene is TRBV2, the J gene TRBJ2-5; D unresolved. The CDR3 extends over 13 amino acids. Germline loops: CDR1 SNHLY, CDR2 FYNNEI. V lost 4 bases to trimming and J lost 3 bases, with 9 bases between them. Here the CDR3 DNA reads TGTGCCAGCAGTGTAGGCCGTAAAGAGACCCAGTACTTC. It translates to CASSVGRKETQYF.

This CDR3 is CASSPRSGRAKEQYF. The DNA of the CDR3 is TGTGCCAGCAGCCCACGTAGCGGGAGGGCCAAAGAGCAGTACTTC. The V and J genes are TRBV7-8 and TRBJ2-5, with 11 bases aligning to TRBD2. Germline CDR1 reads SGHVS; CDR2 reads FQNEAQ. The CDR3 loop spans 15 amino acids. Trimming removed 5 bases from V and 11 bases from J; junction bases left unmatched: 13.

V gene TRBV13 combines with J gene TRBJ2-7; 8 bases line up with TRBD1. V dropped 3 bases and J dropped 4; count of bases not matched to a gene: 8. Germline CDR1 PRHDT, CDR2 FYEKMQ (reference sequence). The CDR3 covers 15 residues. The CDR3 DNA reads TGTGCCAGCAGCTTCAGACAGGGGATAGGGTACGAGCAGTACTTC. Encoded protein: CASSFRQGIGYEQYF.

Here the CDR3 reads CASSETSGRAQETQYF. DNA of the CDR3: TGTGCCAGCAGCGAGACTAGCGGGAGGGCCCAAGAGACCCAGTACTTC. V gene TRBV6-1 combines with J gene TRBJ2-5; 14 bases fit TRBD2. Germline V lookup: CDR1 MNHNS, CDR2 SASEGT. The CDR3 is made up of 16 amino acids. V lost 6 bases and J lost 1; bases outside the gene matches: 4.

The J gene is TRBJ2-4, the V gene TRBV6-5, with 8 nucleotides matching TRBD2. This CDR3 region has 14 residues. Germline V gene sequence: CDR1 MNHEY, CDR2 SVGAGI. V was clipped by 2 bases and J by 7 bases; unmatched bases: 4. As DNA, the CDR3 is TGTGCCAGCAGTTACGGAGCGGGAGCGAACATTCAGTACTTC. Its translation: CASSYGAGANIQYF.

This sequence joins TRBV15 and TRBJ2-7, with D hard to call. V lost 5 bases to trimming and J lost 2 bases, with 10 bases between them. Germline CDR1 is LNHNV and CDR2 is YYDKDF (reference sequence). The CDR3 loop spans 13 amino acids. The CDR3 coding sequence is TGTGCCACCAGCCCGGACCGCCCCTACGAGCAGTACTTC. This gives the protein CATSPDRPYEQYF.